Only a few counts were recorded for the clone carrying this TCR beta chain. Its target is not known. From germline, CDR1 is ENHRY and CDR2 SYGVKD. The V gene end was trimmed by 8 bases and the J gene end by 3 bases; junction bases not matched to a gene: 7. This CDR3 spans 15 amino acids. This record comes from a study of T cells in Graves' hyperthyroidism and ophthalmopathy. RNA transcripts served as the template for amplifying TCR beta CDR3 regions. Carried out on the TCR CDR3, a first-round RT-PCR used the HTBI primer set. TCRdb processed the multiplex PCR reads anew with MiXCR; each CDR3 protein has one entry. This sample has 530,000 or so distinct CDR3 sequences, with around 45% found just once. Regarding the study as a whole: In blood, most of the thyroid clonotypes expanded above 0.001 were also present. Ophthalmopathy, as predicted by the model, came a median 6.5 months after the prediction.

Newly diagnosed patients aged 18 to 65 had hyperthyroidism of under 2 months' duration. Exclusion of patients followed from uncontrolled infection, other autoimmune disease, pregnancy or lactation. This TCR came from a woman younger than 35 with Graves' hyperthyroidism. The specimen was peripheral blood or thyroid tissue (not recorded which). V and J are TRBV10-3 and TRBJ2-1; the match to TRBD2 covers 10 bases. The CDR3 loop reads CAISSGSESYNEQFF. CDR3 in DNA: TGTGCCATCTCTAGCGGGAGCGAAAGCTACAATGAGCAGTTCTTC.